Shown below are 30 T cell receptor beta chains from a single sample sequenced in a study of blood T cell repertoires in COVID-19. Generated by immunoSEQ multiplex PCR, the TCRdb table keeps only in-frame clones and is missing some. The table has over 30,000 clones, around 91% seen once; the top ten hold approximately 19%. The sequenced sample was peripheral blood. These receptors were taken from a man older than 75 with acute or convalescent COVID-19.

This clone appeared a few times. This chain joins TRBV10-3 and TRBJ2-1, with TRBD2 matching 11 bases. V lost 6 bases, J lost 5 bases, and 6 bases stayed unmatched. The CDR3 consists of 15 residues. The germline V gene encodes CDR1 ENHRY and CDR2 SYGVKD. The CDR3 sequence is CAIRMTSGADNEQFF. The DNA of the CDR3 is TGTGCCATCAGGATGACTAGCGGGGCGGACAATGAGCAGTTCTTC.

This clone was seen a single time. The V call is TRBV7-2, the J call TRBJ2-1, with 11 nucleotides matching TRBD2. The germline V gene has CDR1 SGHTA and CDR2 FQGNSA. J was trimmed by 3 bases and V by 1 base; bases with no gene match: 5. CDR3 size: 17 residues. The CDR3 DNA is TGTGCCAGCAGCTTAGGTCCCCTAGCGGGGGGCTACAATGAGCAGTTCTTC. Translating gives CASSLGPLAGGYNEQFF.

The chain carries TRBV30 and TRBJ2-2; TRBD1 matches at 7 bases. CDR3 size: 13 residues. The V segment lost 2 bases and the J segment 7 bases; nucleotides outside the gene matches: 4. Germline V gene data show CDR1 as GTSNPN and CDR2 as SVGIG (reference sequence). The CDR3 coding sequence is TGTGCCTGGAGTAGCAGGGGGATCGGGGAGCTGTTTTTT. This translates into CAWSSRGIGELFF.

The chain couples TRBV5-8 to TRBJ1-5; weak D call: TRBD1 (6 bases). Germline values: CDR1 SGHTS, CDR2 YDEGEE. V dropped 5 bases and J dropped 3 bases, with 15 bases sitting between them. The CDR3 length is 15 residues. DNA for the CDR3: TGTGCCAGCAGTCGATTACAGGGATCCAATCAGCCCCAGCATTTT. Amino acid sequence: CASSRLQGSNQPQHF.

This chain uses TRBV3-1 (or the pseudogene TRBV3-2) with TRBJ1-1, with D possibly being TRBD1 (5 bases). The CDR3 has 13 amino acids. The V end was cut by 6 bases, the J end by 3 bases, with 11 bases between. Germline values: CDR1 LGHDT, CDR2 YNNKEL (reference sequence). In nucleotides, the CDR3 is TGTGCCAGCAGTCAGGGATATCACACTGAAGCTTTCTTT. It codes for CASSQGYHTEAFF.

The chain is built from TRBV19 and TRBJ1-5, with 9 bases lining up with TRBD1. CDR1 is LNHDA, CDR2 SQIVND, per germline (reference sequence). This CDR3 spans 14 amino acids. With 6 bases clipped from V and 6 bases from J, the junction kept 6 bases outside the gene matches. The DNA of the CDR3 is TGTGCCAGTAGGACAGGGGGACGGTTTCAGCCCCAGCATTTT. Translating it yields CASRTGGRFQPQHF.

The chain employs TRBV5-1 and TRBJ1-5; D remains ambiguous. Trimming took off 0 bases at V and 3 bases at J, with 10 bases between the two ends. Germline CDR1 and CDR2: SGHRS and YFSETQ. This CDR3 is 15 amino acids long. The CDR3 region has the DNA TGCGCCAGCAGCTTGGCCAGTGGACTCAATCAGCCCCAGCATTTT. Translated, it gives CASSLASGLNQPQHF.

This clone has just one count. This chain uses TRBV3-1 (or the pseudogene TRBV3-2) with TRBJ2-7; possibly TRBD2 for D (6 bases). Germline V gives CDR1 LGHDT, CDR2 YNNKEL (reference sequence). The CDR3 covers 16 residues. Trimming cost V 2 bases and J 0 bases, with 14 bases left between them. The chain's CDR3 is CASSQLFGTVSYEQYF. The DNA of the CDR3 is TGTGCCAGCAGCCAACTATTTGGGACTGTCTCCTACGAGCAGTACTTC.

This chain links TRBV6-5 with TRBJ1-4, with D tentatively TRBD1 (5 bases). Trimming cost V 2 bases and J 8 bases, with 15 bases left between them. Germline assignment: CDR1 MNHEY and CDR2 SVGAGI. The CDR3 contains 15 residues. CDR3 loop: CASSYVSGGDEKLFF. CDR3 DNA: TGTGCCAGCAGTTACGTTTCGGGAGGGGACGAAAAACTGTTTTTT.

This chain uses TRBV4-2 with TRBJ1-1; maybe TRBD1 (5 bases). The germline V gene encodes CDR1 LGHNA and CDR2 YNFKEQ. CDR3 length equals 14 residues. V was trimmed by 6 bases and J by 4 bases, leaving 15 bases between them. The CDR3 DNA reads TGTGCCAGCAGGCTACAGGACGGATCCACTGAAGCTTTCTTT. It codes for CASRLQDGSTEAFF.

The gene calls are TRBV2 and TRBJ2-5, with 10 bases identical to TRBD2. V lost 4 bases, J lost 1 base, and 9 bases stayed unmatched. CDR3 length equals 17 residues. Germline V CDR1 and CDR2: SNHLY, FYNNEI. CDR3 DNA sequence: TGTGCCAGCAGTGGCGCCGATCTAGCGGGGGCCCAAGAGACCCAGTACTTC. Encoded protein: CASSGADLAGAQETQYF. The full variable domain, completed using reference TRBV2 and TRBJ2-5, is EPEVTQTPSHQVTQMGQEVILRCVPISNHLYFYWYRQILGQKVEFLVSFYNNEISEKSEIFDDQFSVERPDGSNFTLKIRSTKLEDSAMYFCASSGADLAGAQETQYFGPGTRLLVL.

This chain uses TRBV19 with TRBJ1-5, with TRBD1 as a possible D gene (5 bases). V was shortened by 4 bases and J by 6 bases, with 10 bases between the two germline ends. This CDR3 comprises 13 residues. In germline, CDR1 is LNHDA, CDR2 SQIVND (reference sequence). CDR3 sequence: CASSTGLVQPQHF. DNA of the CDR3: TGTGCCAGTAGTACGGGACTCGTTCAGCCCCAGCATTTT.

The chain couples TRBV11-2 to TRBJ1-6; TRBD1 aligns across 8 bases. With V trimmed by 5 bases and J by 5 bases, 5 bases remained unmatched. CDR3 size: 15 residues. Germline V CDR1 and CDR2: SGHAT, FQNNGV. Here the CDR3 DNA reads TGTGCCAGCAGCACCTGGACAGGGAATAATTCACCCCTCCACTTT. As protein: CASSTWTGNNSPLHF.

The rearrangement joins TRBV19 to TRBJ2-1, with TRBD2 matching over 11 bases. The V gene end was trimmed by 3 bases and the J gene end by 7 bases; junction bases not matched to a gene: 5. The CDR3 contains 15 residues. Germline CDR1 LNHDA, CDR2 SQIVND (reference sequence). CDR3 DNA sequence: TGTGCCAGTAGTATCGGGACTAGCGGAACAAATGAGCAGTTCTTC. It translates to CASSIGTSGTNEQFF.

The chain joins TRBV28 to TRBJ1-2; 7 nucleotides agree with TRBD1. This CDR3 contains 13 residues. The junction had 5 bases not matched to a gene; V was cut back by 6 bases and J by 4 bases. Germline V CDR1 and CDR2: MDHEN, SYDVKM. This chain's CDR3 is CASRRQGLYGYTF. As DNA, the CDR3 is TGTGCCAGCAGAAGACAGGGACTCTATGGCTACACCTTC.

CDR3 region: CASSRGMGQPQHF. In DNA, the CDR3 is TGTGCCAGCAGCCGGGGAATGGGTCAGCCCCAGCATTTT. J is TRBJ1-5 and V is TRBV6-5; D not resolved. The CDR3 loop spans 13 amino acids. Germline-derived CDR1 and CDR2 are MNHEY and SVGAGI. Trimming pared 6 bases from V and 6 bases from J, leaving 12 bases between.

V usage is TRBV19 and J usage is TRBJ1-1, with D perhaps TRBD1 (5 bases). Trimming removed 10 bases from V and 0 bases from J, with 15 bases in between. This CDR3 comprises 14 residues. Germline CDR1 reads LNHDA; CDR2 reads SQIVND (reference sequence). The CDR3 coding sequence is TGTGCCAACCCTGAAAGGGGCCTGAACACTGAAGCTTTCTTT. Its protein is CANPERGLNTEAFF.

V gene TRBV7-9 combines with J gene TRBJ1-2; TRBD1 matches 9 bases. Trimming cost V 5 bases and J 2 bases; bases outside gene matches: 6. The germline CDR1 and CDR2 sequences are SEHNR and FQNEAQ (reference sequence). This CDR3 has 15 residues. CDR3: CASSKQGATNYGYTF. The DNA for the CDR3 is TGTGCCAGCAGCAAACAGGGGGCCACCAACTATGGCTACACCTTC.

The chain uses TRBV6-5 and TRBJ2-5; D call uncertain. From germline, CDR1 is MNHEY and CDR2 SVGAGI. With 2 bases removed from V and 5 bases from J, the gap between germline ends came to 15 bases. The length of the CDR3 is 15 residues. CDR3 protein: CASSYDTILGETQYF. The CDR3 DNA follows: TGTGCCAGCAGTTACGACACCATCCTTGGGGAGACCCAGTACTTC.

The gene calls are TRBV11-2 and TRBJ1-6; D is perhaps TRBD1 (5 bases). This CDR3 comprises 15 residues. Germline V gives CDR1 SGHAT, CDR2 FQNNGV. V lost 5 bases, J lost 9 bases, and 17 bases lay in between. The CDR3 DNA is TGTGCCAGCAGCCCCTCTTCGCAGGGAGGTTCACCCCTCCACTTT. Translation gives CASSPSSQGGSPLHF.

The CDR3 sequence is CASSPVGGANEAFF. CDR3 in DNA: TGTGCCAGCAGCCCTGTTGGGGGGGCGAATGAAGCTTTCTTT. The V call is TRBV5-4, the J call TRBJ1-1, with D possibly matching TRBD1 (6 bases). The germline V gene has CDR1 SGHNT and CDR2 YYREEE (reference sequence). The CDR3 runs 14 residues. V was pared by 4 bases and J by 7 bases, with 17 bases between.

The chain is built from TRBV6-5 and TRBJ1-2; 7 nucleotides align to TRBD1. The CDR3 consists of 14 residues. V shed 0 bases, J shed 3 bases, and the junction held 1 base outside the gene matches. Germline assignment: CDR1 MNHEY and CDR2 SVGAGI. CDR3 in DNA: TGTGCCAGCAGTTACTCGGGACAGTACTATGGCTACACCTTC. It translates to CASSYSGQYYGYTF.

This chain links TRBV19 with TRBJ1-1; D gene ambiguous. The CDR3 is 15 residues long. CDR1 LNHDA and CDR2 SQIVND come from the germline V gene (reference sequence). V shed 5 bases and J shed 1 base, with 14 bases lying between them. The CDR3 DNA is TGTGCCAGTAGTGAGACGGGGTCCGGGAACACTGAAGCTTTCTTT. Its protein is CASSETGSGNTEAFF.

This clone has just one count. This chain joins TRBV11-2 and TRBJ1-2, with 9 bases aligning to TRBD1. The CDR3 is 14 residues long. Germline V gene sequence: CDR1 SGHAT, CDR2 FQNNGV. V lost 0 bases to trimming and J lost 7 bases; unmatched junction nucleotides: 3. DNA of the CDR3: TGTGCCAGCAGCTTAGAACAGGGGGCGTCTGGCTACACCTTC. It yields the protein CASSLEQGASGYTF.

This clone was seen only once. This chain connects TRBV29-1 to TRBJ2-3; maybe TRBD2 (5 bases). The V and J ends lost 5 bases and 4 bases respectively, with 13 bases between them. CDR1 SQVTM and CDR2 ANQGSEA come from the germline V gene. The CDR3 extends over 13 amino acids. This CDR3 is CSVPLFGADTQYF. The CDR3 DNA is TGCAGCGTTCCACTCTTCGGGGCAGATACGCAGTATTTT.

The CDR3 bases are TGCGCCAGCAGCCCATCCCCCGGGAACACTGAAGCTTTCTTT. Its protein is CASSPSPGNTEAFF. V is TRBV5-1 and J is TRBJ1-1; no definite D call. Between the trimmed V and J ends, which lost 4 bases and 1 base, there was a span of 11 bases. This CDR3 is 14 amino acids long. Looked up from germline, CDR1 is SGHRS and CDR2 is YFSETQ. Based on the CDR3 plus reference TRBV5-1 and TRBJ1-1, the full variable domain is KAGVTQTPRYLIKTRGQQVTLSCSPISGHRSVSWYQQTPGQGLQFLFEYFSETQRNKGNFPGRFSGRQFSNSRSEMNVSTLELGDSALYLCASSPSPGNTEAFFGQGTRLTVV.

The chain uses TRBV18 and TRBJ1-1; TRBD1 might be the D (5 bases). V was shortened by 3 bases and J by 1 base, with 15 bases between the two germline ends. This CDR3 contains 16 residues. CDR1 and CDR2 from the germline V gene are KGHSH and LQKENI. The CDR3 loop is CASSPTWGLKNTEAFF. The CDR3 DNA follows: TGTGCCAGCTCACCTACATGGGGACTGAAGAACACTGAAGCTTTCTTT.

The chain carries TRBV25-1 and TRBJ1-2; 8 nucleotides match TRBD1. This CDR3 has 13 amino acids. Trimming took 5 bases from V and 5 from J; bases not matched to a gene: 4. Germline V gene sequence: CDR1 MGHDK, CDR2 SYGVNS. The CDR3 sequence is CASSYTGGYGYTF. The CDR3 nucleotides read TGTGCCAGCAGTTACACAGGGGGATATGGCTACACCTTC.

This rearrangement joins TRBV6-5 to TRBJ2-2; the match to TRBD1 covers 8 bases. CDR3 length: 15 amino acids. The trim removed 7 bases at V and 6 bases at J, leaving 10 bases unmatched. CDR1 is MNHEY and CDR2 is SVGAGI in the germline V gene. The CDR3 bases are TGTGCCAGCACCAACCAGGGGGCAGTGGCCGGGGAGCTGTTTTTT. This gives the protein CASTNQGAVAGELFF.

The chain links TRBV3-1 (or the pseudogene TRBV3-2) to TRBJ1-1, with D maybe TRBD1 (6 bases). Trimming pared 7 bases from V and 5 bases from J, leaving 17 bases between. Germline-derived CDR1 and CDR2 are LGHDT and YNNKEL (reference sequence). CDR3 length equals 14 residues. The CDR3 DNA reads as TGTGCCAGCACCCGAGGGGGGGCGGGAACTGAAGCTTTCTTT. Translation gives CASTRGGAGTEAFF.